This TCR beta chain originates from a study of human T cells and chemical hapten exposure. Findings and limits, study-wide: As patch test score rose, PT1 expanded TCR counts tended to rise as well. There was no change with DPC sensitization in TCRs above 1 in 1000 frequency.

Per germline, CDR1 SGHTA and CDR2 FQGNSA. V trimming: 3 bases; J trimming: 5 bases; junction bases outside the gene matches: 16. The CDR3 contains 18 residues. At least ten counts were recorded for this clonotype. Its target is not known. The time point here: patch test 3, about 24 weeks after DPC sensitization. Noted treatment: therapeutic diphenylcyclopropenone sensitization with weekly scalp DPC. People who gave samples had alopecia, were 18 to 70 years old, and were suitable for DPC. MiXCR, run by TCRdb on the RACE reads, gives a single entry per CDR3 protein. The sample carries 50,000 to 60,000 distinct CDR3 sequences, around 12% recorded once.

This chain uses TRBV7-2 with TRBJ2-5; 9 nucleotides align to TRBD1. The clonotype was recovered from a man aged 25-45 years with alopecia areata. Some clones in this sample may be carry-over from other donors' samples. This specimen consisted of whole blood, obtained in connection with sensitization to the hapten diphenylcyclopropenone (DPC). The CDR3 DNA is TGTGCCAGCAGCTTCGACACTCCCCGGGACAGGGTGTATGAGACCCAGTACTTC. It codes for CASSFDTPRDRVYETQYF.